This passage covers 10 T cell receptor beta chains from one sample sequenced in a study of T cells in tuberculosis. Generated by immunoSEQ multiplex PCR, the TCRdb table keeps only in-frame clones and is missing some. The sample shows 24,000 or so clones, 95% to 96% of them seen only once. The specimen was PBMCs. Source of these receptors: a donor aged 10 to 29 with latent tuberculosis or without tuberculosis infection.

This chain joins TRBV4-1 and TRBJ1-5, with 8 bases that match TRBD1. CDR3 size: 18 residues. After removal of 0 bases from V and 2 bases from J, the junction contained 9 bases not matched to a gene. Germline values: CDR1 MGHRA, CDR2 YSYEKL. In nucleotides, the CDR3 is TGCGCCAGCAGCCAAGATCCCCAGGGGGCGTATCGCAATCAGCCCCAGCATTTT. Residues: CASSQDPQGAYRNQPQHF.

The V call is TRBV18, the J call TRBJ1-2; 10 bases agree with TRBD1. Trimming took 2 bases from V and 4 from J; bases not matched to a gene: 4. This CDR3 spans 15 amino acids. Germline values: CDR1 KGHSH, CDR2 LQKENI. CDR3 sequence reads: CASSPDRGLFYGYTF. Here the CDR3 DNA reads TGTGCCAGCTCACCAGACAGGGGGCTGTTCTATGGCTACACCTTC. Looking up the rest from reference TRBV18 and TRBJ1-2 gives the full variable domain: NAGVMQNPRHLVRRRGQEARLRCSPMKGHSHVYWYRQLPEEGLKFMVYLQKENIIDESGMPKERFSAEFPKEGPSILRIQQVVRGDSAAYFCASSPDRGLFYGYTFGSGTRLTVV.

This clone was counted once. The rearrangement uses TRBV6-1 and TRBJ1-4; no clear D gene. The ends were cut back, 5 bases at V and 4 bases at J, with 11 bases in the middle. The CDR3 is 14 residues long. Germline loops: CDR1 MNHNS, CDR2 SASEGT. The CDR3: CASSSAEGNEKLFF. The CDR3 DNA sequence: TGTGCCAGCAGTTCGGCCGAGGGTAATGAAAAACTGTTTTTT.

V usage is TRBV9 and J usage is TRBJ2-1, with a weak D call TRBD2 (5 bases). Trimming cost V 0 bases and J 10 bases, with 14 bases left between them. The germline V gene has CDR1 SGDLS and CDR2 YYNGEE. The CDR3 loop spans 14 amino acids. CDR3 sequence: CASSVVGVGGEQFF. The CDR3 coding sequence is TGTGCCAGCAGCGTAGTTGGGGTTGGAGGCGAGCAGTTCTTC.

This rearrangement joins TRBV6-1 to TRBJ1-2; possible D gene TRBD1, 5 bases. There are 15 residues in the CDR3. Germline loops: CDR1 MNHNS, CDR2 SASEGT. Trimming stripped 4 bases from V and 4 bases from J, with 16 bases between. Here the CDR3 reads CASSGLGGGTYGYTF. The CDR3 nucleotides read TGTGCCAGCAGTGGGCTTGGTGGGGGGACCTATGGCTACACCTTC.

This clone has only a few counts. The CDR3 reads CASSPSNYGYTF. CDR3 coding DNA: TGTGCCAGCAGTCCATCTAACTATGGCTACACCTTC. This chain connects TRBV6-1 to TRBJ1-2; D uncertain. Germline assignment: CDR1 MNHNS and CDR2 SASEGT. Deletions cut 5 bases from V and 0 bases from J, with 4 bases between. There are 12 residues in the CDR3.

J is TRBJ1-2 and V is TRBV2; weak D call: TRBD1 (5 bases). Germline V lookup: CDR1 SNHLY, CDR2 FYNNEI. The CDR3 has 15 amino acids. Trimming shortened V by 5 bases and J by 0 bases, and 13 bases separated the two germline ends. Here the CDR3 reads CASSPGDGPNYGYTF. In DNA, the CDR3 is TGTGCCAGCAGTCCGGGGGACGGTCCTAACTATGGCTACACCTTC. The whole variable domain, filled in from reference TRBV2 and TRBJ1-2, reads EPEVTQTPSHQVTQMGQEVILRCVPISNHLYFYWYRQILGQKVEFLVSFYNNEISEKSEIFDDQFSVERPDGSNFTLKIRSTKLEDSAMYFCASSPGDGPNYGYTFGSGTRLTVV.

The gene calls are TRBV7-9 and TRBJ1-4, with D unclear. The CDR3 totals 15 residues. V was clipped by 5 bases and J by 2 bases, with 12 bases between them. Looked up from germline, CDR1 is SEHNR and CDR2 is FQNEAQ (reference sequence). In DNA form, the CDR3 reads TGTGCCAGCAGCGCTATCCCGGGGACTAATGAAAAACTGTTTTTT. This sequence encodes CASSAIPGTNEKLFF.

V is TRBV7-2 and J is TRBJ1-5; 7 bases agree with TRBD1. Trimming removed 2 bases from V and 5 bases from J; junction bases left unmatched: 6. Germline V gene data show CDR1 as SGHTA and CDR2 as FQGNSA. The CDR3 totals 15 residues. CDR3 coding DNA: TGTGCCAGCAGCTTACTCGAGGGACAGCATCAGCCCCAGCATTTT. It encodes CASSLLEGQHQPQHF.

The CDR3 protein is CASSDVGTGSNYGYTF. For the CDR3, the DNA is TGTGCCAGCAGTGATGTAGGGACAGGGTCTAACTATGGCTACACCTTC. The chain carries TRBV6-1 and TRBJ1-2, with 9 bases fitting TRBD1. Germline CDR1 reads MNHNS; CDR2 reads SASEGT. The V segment lost 3 bases and the J segment 0 bases; nucleotides outside the gene matches: 5. The CDR3 contains 16 residues.